The sequence of this TCR beta chain was determined in a study of cytomegalovirus exposure and HLA in healthy donors. Study-level results: A later look showed TCR association rates differing by HLA locus, highest for DRB1 and lowest for HLA-C. The HLA-A and HLA-B alleles of most subjects were reportedly predicted accurately from TCR beta sequences. Later analysis identified about 18,000 TCR beta sequences associated with HLA alleles, using a false discovery rate threshold of 0.05.

This clone was seen only once. Antigen specificity is unknown. This CDR3 has 15 residues. V was shortened by 2 bases and J by 3 bases, with 14 bases between the two germline ends. CDR1 SGHVS and CDR2 FNYEAQ come from the germline V gene. In the PCR, 60 Vbeta and 13 Jbeta primers were used. Measured with immunoSEQ multiplex PCR; TCRdb has only the in-frame clones, and not every one. This table has roughly 180,000 clones, about four fifths appearing once. The sample taken for sequencing was PBMCs. V is TRBV7-6 and J is TRBJ2-7; weak D call: TRBD2 (6 bases). This clonotype was obtained from a young woman in good health and CMV-seropositive. This CDR3 reads CASSLNSVGLYEQYF. In nucleotides, the CDR3 is TGTGCCAGCAGCTTAAACTCAGTGGGACTCTACGAGCAGTACTTC.